This T cell receptor beta chain appears in the sequencing data of a study of T cells expressing NK-cell markers. The TCR beta cDNA came from 5'RACE template switching with UMIs. One entry per CDR3 protein, without DNA, is what TCRdb gives after re-calling the 5' RACE reads. The sample has under 200,000 distinct CDR3 sequences. Germline CDR1 SGHRS, CDR2 YFSETQ. The CDR3 covers 16 residues. The J gene is TRBJ2-1, the V gene TRBV5-1; the D call of TRBD2 rests on TCRdb alone, since no DNA is present to check it. The sample consisted of blood T cells: a sorted CD56 or NKG2C T cell subset, CD4+ or CD8+ T cells, or bulk PBMC T cells (not recorded which). The TCR originated in a woman aged 18 to 75 in good health. CDR3 residues: CASSSGTSGSWNEQFF.